This TCR beta chain is drawn from a study of T cell responses to AZD1222 COVID-19 vaccine. The CDR3 spans 19 residues. TCRdb keeps only in-frame clones here, not all; method: immunoSEQ multiplex PCR. The data show roughly 120,000 clones, just under 95% seen once. This specimen was peripheral blood, taken on day 0 of AZD1222 vaccination. The TCR was taken from an adult in good health. This rearrangement joins TRBV21-1 to TRBJ2-2; the D call of TRBD1 is as the table states it, not checked on the DNA. TRBV21-1 is shown as a pseudogene. CDR3 sequence: CASSKRFVDRGPNTGELFF. CDR3 coding DNA: TGTGCCAGCAGCAAACGTTTTGTAGACAGGGGACCGAACACCGGGGAGCTGTTTTTT.